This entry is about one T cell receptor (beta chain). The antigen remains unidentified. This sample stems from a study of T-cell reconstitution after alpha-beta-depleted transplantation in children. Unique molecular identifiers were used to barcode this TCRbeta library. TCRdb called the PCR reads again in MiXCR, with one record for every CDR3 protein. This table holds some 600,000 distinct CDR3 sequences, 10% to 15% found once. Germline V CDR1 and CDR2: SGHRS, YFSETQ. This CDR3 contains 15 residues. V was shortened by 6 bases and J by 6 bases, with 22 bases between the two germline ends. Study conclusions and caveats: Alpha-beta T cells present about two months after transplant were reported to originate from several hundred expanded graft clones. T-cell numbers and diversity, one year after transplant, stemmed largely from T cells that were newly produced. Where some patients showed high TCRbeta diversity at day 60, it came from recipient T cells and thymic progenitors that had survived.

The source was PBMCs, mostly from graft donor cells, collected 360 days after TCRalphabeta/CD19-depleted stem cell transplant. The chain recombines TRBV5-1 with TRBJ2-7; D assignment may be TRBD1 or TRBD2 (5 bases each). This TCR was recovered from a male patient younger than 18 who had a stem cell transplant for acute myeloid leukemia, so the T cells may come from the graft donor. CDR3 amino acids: CASTVGLGVWGEQYF. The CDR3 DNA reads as TGCGCCAGCACCGTAGGCTTGGGGGTATGGGGCGAGCAGTACTTC. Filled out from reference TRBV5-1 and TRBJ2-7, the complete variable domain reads KAGVTQTPRYLIKTRGQQVTLSCSPISGHRSVSWYQQTPGQGLQFLFEYFSETQRNKGNFPGRFSGRQFSNSRSEMNVSTLELGDSALYLCASTVGLGVWGEQYFGPGTRLTVT.